The next 18 T cell receptor beta chains were all read from a single sample in a study of blood T cell repertoires in COVID-19. The table came from immunoSEQ multiplex PCR; TCRdb's copy has only in-frame clones and leaves some out. Of around 250,000 clones in the sample, roughly 85% were seen once. The sample was peripheral blood. These receptors were collected from a man aged 55 to 70 who had recovered from COVID-19.

V and J are TRBV7-6 and TRBJ1-1; no clear D gene. Germline CDR1 is SGHVS and CDR2 is FNYEAQ. The V end lost 5 bases, the J end lost 1 base, and 11 bases lay between the germline ends. CDR3 size: 14 residues. The CDR3 DNA is TGTGCCAGCAGCCCAGAATCAGGGAACACTGAAGCTTTCTTT. Residues: CASSPESGNTEAFF.

The V and J genes are TRBV5-8 and TRBJ1-1; the match to TRBD1 covers 11 bases. The J segment lost 4 bases and the V segment lost 0 bases, leaving 5 bases of the junction unmatched. CDR1 SGHTS and CDR2 YDEGEE come from the germline V gene. CDR3 length: 16 residues. Written as DNA, the CDR3 is TGTGCCAGCAGCTTGGGAACCGGGACAGGGGGCACTGAAGCTTTCTTT. Its translation: CASSLGTGTGGTEAFF. The whole variable domain, remainder taken from reference TRBV5-8 and TRBJ1-1, is EAGVTQSPTHLIKTRGQQATLRCSPISGHTSVYWYQQALGLGLQFLLWYDEGEERNRGNFPPRFSGRQFPNYSSELNVNALELEDSALYLCASSLGTGTGGTEAFFGQGTRLTVV.

The chain joins TRBV3-1 (or the pseudogene TRBV3-2) to TRBJ2-7; TRBD2 is a possible D gene (6 bases). Trimming removed 0 bases at V and 3 bases at J, with 12 bases between. The CDR3 runs 15 residues. Germline V gene data show CDR1 as LGHDT and CDR2 as YNNKEL (reference sequence). The CDR3 bases are TGTGCCAGCAGCCAAGAGCGGGGTCTATTCTACGAGCAGTACTTC. This sequence encodes CASSQERGLFYEQYF.

In its sample, this clone was seen a few times. The chain couples TRBV7-2 to TRBJ1-5; D is unclear. The CDR3 sequence is 15 residues long. The V end lost 1 base, the J end lost 5 bases, and 12 bases lay between the germline ends. Germline assignment: CDR1 SGHTA and CDR2 FQGNSA. The CDR3 DNA reads as TGTGCCAGCAGCTTAGTAGCGGGTGGGGATCAGCCCCAGCATTTT. Its translation: CASSLVAGGDQPQHF.

The genes are TRBV7-8 and TRBJ2-7; 7 bases agree with TRBD1. Unmatched junction bases numbered 10, after V lost 1 base and J lost 4 bases. This CDR3 has 16 residues. Germline V gene lookup returns CDR1 SGHVS and CDR2 FQNEAQ. The CDR3 sequence is CASSLVGQGVRYEQYF. CDR3 in DNA: TGTGCCAGCAGCTTAGTGGGGCAGGGGGTTAGGTACGAGCAGTACTTC.

The V and J genes are TRBV30 and TRBJ1-5, with 10 bases that match TRBD1. Trimming took 5 bases from V and 3 from J; bases not matched to a gene: 1. The germline V gene has CDR1 GTSNPN and CDR2 SVGIG (reference sequence). CDR3 size: 13 residues. DNA for the CDR3: TGTGCCTGGGGGACAGGGGTCAATCAGCCCCAGCATTTT. Protein sequence: CAWGTGVNQPQHF. The full variable domain, in which reference TRBV30 and TRBJ1-5 provide the parts outside the CDR3, is SQTIHQWPATLVQPVGSPLSLECTVEGTSNPNLYWYRQAAGRGLQLLFYSVGIGQISSEVPQNLSASRPQDRQFILSSKKLLLSDSGFYLCAWGTGVNQPQHFGDGTRLSIL.

This chain joins TRBV10-3 and TRBJ2-5, with D maybe TRBD2 (6 bases). Trimming removed 3 bases from V and 5 bases from J, with 19 bases in between. CDR3 length equals 16 residues. CDR1 is ENHRY, CDR2 SYGVKD, per germline. The CDR3 bases are TGTGCCATCAGTGACGGGGGTACCAACTGGAAGGAGACCCAGTACTTC. Residues: CAISDGGTNWKETQYF.

This CDR3 reads CASSDPGGWNQPQHF. In nucleotides, the CDR3 is TGCGCCAGCAGTGACCCAGGGGGCTGGAATCAGCCCCAGCATTTT. This chain joins TRBV10-2 and TRBJ1-5; TRBD1 aligns across 8 bases. The germline CDR1 and CDR2 sequences are WSHSY and SAAADI. V trimming: 3 bases; J trimming: 4 bases; junction bases outside the gene matches: 5. The CDR3 contains 15 residues.

The chain combines TRBV5-1 with TRBJ2-6; D is unclear. Germline loops: CDR1 SGHRS, CDR2 YFSETQ. This CDR3 contains 13 residues. Deletions cut 7 bases from V and 1 base from J, with 6 bases between. The CDR3 coding sequence is TGCGCCAGCCAGAGGTCTGGGGCCAACGTCCTGACTTTC. It is translated as CASQRSGANVLTF.

The chain has TRBV6-6 and TRBJ1-4; 12 nucleotides align to TRBD1. This CDR3 region has 14 residues. J was trimmed by 8 bases and V by 5 bases; bases with no gene match: 3. Germline V CDR1 and CDR2: MNHNY, SVGAGI (reference sequence). CDR3 DNA: TGTGCCAGCAGTAGGGACAGGGGGCGAGAAAAACTGTTTTTT. Protein product: CASSRDRGREKLFF.

V and J are TRBV6-6 and TRBJ1-1; no reliable D call. Per the germline V gene, CDR1 is MNHNY and CDR2 is SVGAGI (reference sequence). This CDR3 spans 13 amino acids. The V end lost 8 bases, the J end lost 4 bases, and 14 bases lay between the germline ends. DNA of the CDR3: TGTGCCAGCCGATTGGATCGGGTCACTGAAGCTTTCTTT. Encoded protein: CASRLDRVTEAFF.

This clone was seen more than once but under ten times. J is TRBJ1-5 and V is TRBV20-1; D unresolved. V was pared by 3 bases and J by 0 bases, with 9 bases between. Germline V gene data show CDR1 as DFQATT and CDR2 as SNEGSKA (reference sequence). This CDR3 is 14 amino acids long. Here the CDR3 reads CSASEASSNQPQHF. The CDR3 DNA sequence: TGCAGTGCTAGTGAGGCCTCTAGCAATCAGCCCCAGCATTTT.

This clone has only one observation. This chain joins TRBV5-4 and TRBJ2-1; D is unresolved. Germline V gives CDR1 SGHNT, CDR2 YYREEE (reference sequence). The CDR3 spans 14 residues. V shed 0 bases and J shed 5 bases, with 9 bases lying between them. CDR3: CASSLATENNEQFF. The DNA for the CDR3 is TGTGCCAGCAGCTTGGCCACAGAAAACAATGAGCAGTTCTTC.

The genes are TRBV19 and TRBJ1-4, with a possible D match to TRBD1 (5 bases). Germline values: CDR1 LNHDA, CDR2 SQIVND (reference sequence). The CDR3 consists of 18 residues. The ends were cut back, 10 bases at V and 4 bases at J, with 28 bases in the middle. The CDR3 is CATPRDLGTEEHNEKLFF. The CDR3 nucleotides are TGTGCCACTCCTAGGGACTTGGGGACCGAGGAACATAATGAAAAACTGTTTTTT.

This sequence joins TRBV5-1 and TRBJ2-5, with D possibly being TRBD1 (5 bases). V was cut by 0 bases and J by 3 bases, with 9 bases left in between. Germline CDR1 reads SGHRS; CDR2 reads YFSETQ. The CDR3 sequence is 14 residues long. The CDR3 loop is CASSLAQGEETQYF. CDR3 nucleotides: TGCGCCAGCAGCTTGGCCCAGGGTGAAGAGACCCAGTACTTC.

V is TRBV30 and J is TRBJ2-1; 11 bases match TRBD1. The trim removed 2 bases at V and 8 bases at J, leaving 11 bases unmatched. This CDR3 is built from 16 residues. Germline loops: CDR1 GTSNPN, CDR2 SVGIG (reference sequence). The CDR3 DNA sequence: TGTGCCTGGAGTCGACCGGGGACAGGGGGACCTCATGAGCAGTTCTTC. Its protein is CAWSRPGTGGPHEQFF.

The V gene is TRBV18, the J gene TRBJ1-1; no definite D call. Trimming removed 3 bases at V and 3 bases at J, with 8 bases between. Germline V gene sequence: CDR1 KGHSH, CDR2 LQKENI. The CDR3 has 13 amino acids. This CDR3 is CASSPNTDTEAFF. Here the CDR3 DNA reads TGTGCCAGCTCACCCAACACAGACACTGAAGCTTTCTTT. The full variable domain, its missing parts supplied by reference TRBV18 and TRBJ1-1, is NAGVMQNPRHLVRRRGQEARLRCSPMKGHSHVYWYRQLPEEGLKFMVYLQKENIIDESGMPKERFSAEFPKEGPSILRIQQVVRGDSAAYFCASSPNTDTEAFFGQGTRLTVV.

This sequence joins TRBV6-5 and TRBJ2-5; D perhaps matches TRBD1 (5 bases). Per the germline V gene, CDR1 is MNHEY and CDR2 is SVGAGI. The CDR3 has 14 amino acids. V was clipped by 0 bases and J by 1 base, with 6 bases between them. The DNA of the CDR3 is TGTGCCAGCAGTTACTCGACAGCCCAAGAGACCCAGTACTTC. Protein sequence: CASSYSTAQETQYF.